Listed below are T cell receptor beta chains from one sample, sequenced in a study of blood T cell repertoires in COVID-19. Some clones are missing from TCRdb's copy, which holds only in-frame ones; the method was immunoSEQ multiplex PCR. The table shows 450,000 or so clones, with over 85% occurring only once. Input material: peripheral blood. The receptors originated from a man between 18 and 29 years old with COVID-19, enrolled during active disease. CDR3s include the opening cysteine and the closing phenylalanine or tryptophan. The D gene is left open where the match is weak. Rows may omit the clone size; those that give it use once, few, many or a size class.

J	length	V	D	size	CDR3	DNA
TRBJ2-7	12	TRBV3-1/TRBV3-2	TRBD1	.	CASEGQRYEQYF	TGTGCCAGCGAGGGACAGCGGTACGAGCAGTACTTC
TRBJ2-7	13	TRBV6-5	.	.	CASSYSRTYEQYF	TGTGCCAGCAGTTATTCGCGAACCTACGAGCAGTACTTC
TRBJ2-3	16	TRBV4-2	TRBD2	.	CASSRTAGKFTDTQYF	TGTGCCAGCAGCCGAACAGCGGGGAAATTCACAGATACGCAGTATTTT
TRBJ1-1	15	TRBV11-2	.	.	CASSPEGGVNTEAFF	TGTGCCAGCAGCCCGGAGGGAGGGGTGAACACTGAAGCTTTCTTT
TRBJ1-4	16	TRBV11-2	.	once	CASSSPLSGTAESLFF	TGTGCCAGCAGCTCGCCACTTTCCGGGACTGCAGAATCGTTGTTTTTT
TRBJ1-3	14	TRBV30	TRBD1	.	CAWRDRVYRNTIYF	TGTGCCTGGAGGGACAGGGTTTATAGAAACACCATATATTTT
TRBJ2-2	14	TRBV15	.	.	CATSRDQGTGELFF	TGTGCCACCAGCAGAGATCAGGGTACCGGGGAGCTGTTTTTT
TRBJ1-2	19	TRBV1	.	.	CTSSHLGPLQGAYGYGYTF	TGCACCAGCAGCCACCTAGGGCCGTTACAGGGGGCTTACGGCTATGGCTACACCTTC
TRBJ1-4	12	TRBV20-1	TRBD1	.	CSASPGGEKLFF	TGCAGTGCTAGTCCAGGGGGCGAAAAACTGTTTTTT
TRBJ1-1	13	TRBV30	.	.	CAWSAMRDTEAFF	TGTGCCTGGAGTGCCATGAGGGACACTGAAGCTTTCTTT
TRBJ2-3	15	TRBV10-3	TRBD1	.	CAITRGQEFTDTQYF	TGTGCCATCACCCGGGGACAGGAGTTCACAGATACGCAGTATTTT
TRBJ1-5	13	TRBV7-6	.	.	CASSLGGDQPQHF	TGTGCCAGCAGCTTAGGCGGCGATCAGCCCCAGCATTTT
TRBJ2-1	14	TRBV5-1	TRBD2	.	CASSLALAYNEQFF	TGCGCCAGCAGCTTAGCACTAGCGTACAATGAGCAGTTCTTC
TRBJ2-1	17	TRBV10-3	.	once	CAISVTQLDLGRNEQFF	TGTGCCATCAGTGTCACCCAACTAGATTTGGGTAGGAATGAGCAGTTCTTC
TRBJ1-5	14	TRBV3-1/TRBV3-2	.	.	CASSPHGGNQPQHF	TGTGCCAGCAGCCCACACGGAGGCAATCAGCCCCAGCATTTT
TRBJ2-3	14	TRBV5-1	.	.	CASSLAAASDTQYF	TGCGCCAGCAGCTTGGCCGCCGCAAGCGATACGCAGTATTTT
TRBJ2-3	14	TRBV3-1/TRBV3-2	TRBD2	.	CASSPVAGGDTQYF	TGTGCCAGCAGCCCAGTAGCGGGGGGAGATACGCAGTATTTT
TRBJ2-7	17	TRBV15	TRBD2	.	CATSRDPYSGPTYEQYF	TGTGCCACCAGCAGAGACCCGTATAGCGGGCCGACCTACGAGCAGTACTTC
TRBJ1-3	16	TRBV5-1	TRBD1	.	CASSLGTGTSGNTIYF	TGCGCCAGCAGCTTGGGGACAGGGACTTCTGGAAACACCATATATTTT
TRBJ2-7	20	TRBV6-4	TRBD2	.	CASSDSIGRTSGPSSYEQYF	TGTGCCAGCAGTGACTCGATCGGGAGGACTAGCGGGCCTAGCTCCTACGAGCAGTACTTC
TRBJ1-2	14	TRBV5-1	.	few	CASSLRGEDYGYTF	TGCGCCAGCAGCTTGAGGGGTGAGGACTATGGCTACACCTTC
TRBJ2-7	15	TRBV2	.	.	CASSDGGSGAYEQYF	TGTGCCAGCAGTGATGGGGGTTCGGGAGCCTACGAGCAGTACTTC
TRBJ1-5	15	TRBV19	TRBD1	few	CASNPDRGSNQPQHF	TGTGCCAGTAACCCGGACAGGGGTAGCAATCAGCCCCAGCATTTT
TRBJ2-5	16	TRBV6-6	.	.	CASSYLAGAFQETQYF	TGTGCCAGCAGTTATCTCGCGGGGGCCTTCCAAGAGACCCAGTACTTC
TRBJ2-3	14	TRBV18	TRBD2	.	CASSRGGSGDTQYF	TGTGCCAGCTCACGAGGCGGGAGCGGTGATACGCAGTATTTT
TRBJ1-6	15	TRBV19	TRBD1	.	CASSISTGGGSPLHF	TGTGCCAGTAGTATCTCGACAGGGGGGGGATCACCCCTCCACTTT
TRBJ2-2	15	TRBV5-8	TRBD2	.	CASSTSGSGTGELFF	TGTGCCAGCAGCACGAGCGGGAGCGGCACCGGGGAGCTGTTTTTT
TRBJ2-5	13	TRBV5-1	.	once	CASSKAGAETQYF	TGCGCCAGCAGTAAGGCGGGGGCAGAGACCCAGTACTTC
TRBJ2-5	14	TRBV28	.	.	CASSLRRGRGTQYF	TGTGCCAGCAGTTTAAGGAGGGGGCGCGGGACCCAGTACTTC
TRBJ1-1	13	TRBV13	.	.	CASTTNPGTEAFF	TGTGCCAGCACAACAAACCCCGGGACAGAAGCTTTCTTT
TRBJ2-7	15	TRBV2	.	.	CASSPSGSNVGEQYF	TGTGCCAGCAGCCCCTCTGGGAGTAATGTAGGCGAGCAGTACTTC
TRBJ1-1	13	TRBV19	TRBD1	.	CASNNRGDTEAFF	TGTGCCAGTAACAACAGGGGGGACACTGAAGCTTTCTTT
TRBJ2-7	15	TRBV5-1	.	.	CASSLGDWRFWEQYF	TGCGCCAGCAGCTTGGGGGACTGGCGTTTTTGGGAGCAGTACTTC